This TCR beta chain originates from a study of blood T cell repertoires in COVID-19 (TCRdb year 2020). Study-level background: Samples from collaborators originated in the United States, Italy and Spain and spanned both the acute and convalescent phases of COVID-19. The material from the prospective study consisted of cDNA or gDNA derived from T cells, B-cell-depleted T cells, or PBMCs. The dataset comprised deeply sampled blood TCRbeta repertoires from subjects exposed to, actively infected with, or recovered from COVID-19. A freely available public database, intended as a resource for researchers studying the immune response to SARS-CoV-2, is where the repertoires were released. Samples were obtained from the ongoing ImmuneRACE study (first 160 participants) and from 1,254 subjects provided by 6 global collaborators. A de-identified subject ID, COVID-19 status, age in years and sex were almost always included in the sample metadata. HLA class I and class II types, where available, came from metadata supplied by the sample provider rather than from assay-based typing. General conclusions and limits of the study: The amount of clinical and demographic metadata varied by source and participant and was provided uncurated.

Collaborating institutions collected whole blood in K2EDTA tubes following their own protocols. For TCRbeta analysis, collaborators shipped samples in one of three forms: frozen whole blood, isolated PBMCs, or DNA extracted from either of those sample types. Concerning this clone itself: Its antigen is currently not known. Within one base of it there is no much larger clone, and no base qualities were kept.

As encoded in the germline V gene (reference sequence), CDR1 is GTSNPN while CDR2 is SVGIG. Reading from cysteine to phenylalanine, the CDR3 counts 13 amino acids. Of the read, only the CDR3 DNA is kept; its 39 bases are in frame from base 1. Germline trimming amounts to 5 bases on V and 0 bases on J, with 2 as the count of junction bases outside the gene matches. TCRbeta CDR3 regions were amplified from genomic DNA using the immunoSEQ Assay, a bias-controlled multiplex PCR. The study's own analysis went as follows. Within the assay, amplification of reference gene primers was used to estimate how many nucleated cells each sample contained. Sequence reads were collapsed and filtered to measure the absolute abundance of every unique TCRbeta CDR3 rearrangement. For each sample, productive Simpson clonality was calculated by taking the square root of Simpson's diversity index across productive rearrangements. Entries here come from immuneACCESS through TCRdb and include only in-frame sequences with V and J called. Some clones fail to appear in such tables; in the studies checked, an unresolved V gene covers under half of the shortfall, and the cause of the remainder is unknown. V, J and clone size reflect that table, while D and trimming were determined from the DNA. The table for this sample lists about 24,000 clones; roughly 89% of them were counted only once. Approximately 19% of the sample comes from the top ten.

This clonotype originated in a human donor in a cohort sampled during active COVID-19. The receptor chain draws on TRBV30 and TRBJ1-1; the junction holds 8 bases that match TRBD1. The sequencing sample was made of peripheral blood. The DNA sequence follows: TGTGCCTGGGACAGGGGTCTGAACACTGAAGCTTTCTTT. Its protein is CAWDRGLNTEAFF.